The 14 T cell receptor beta chains below come from one sample, sequenced in a study of blood T cell repertoires in COVID-19. Generated by immunoSEQ multiplex PCR, the TCRdb table keeps only in-frame clones and is missing some. Among fewer than 200,000 clones listed, around nine tenths were seen once. Sequenced material: peripheral blood. All receptors come from a woman of 80 years or more with COVID-19, enrolled during active disease.

V gene TRBV9 combines with J gene TRBJ2-1, with 14 bases that match TRBD2. The CDR3 consists of 21 residues. After removal of 3 bases from V and 1 base from J, the junction contained 15 bases not matched to a gene. CDR1 is SGDLS and CDR2 is YYNGEE in the germline V gene. CDR3 residues: CASSAKSSGTSGSASYNEQFF. The CDR3 DNA follows: TGTGCCAGCAGCGCAAAATCTTCCGGGACTAGCGGGAGTGCATCCTACAATGAGCAGTTCTTC.

V usage is TRBV18 and J usage is TRBJ2-1; a weak D match, TRBD1 (5 bases). The germline CDR1 and CDR2 sequences are KGHSH and LQKENI. V was trimmed by 4 bases and J by 4 bases, leaving 14 bases between them. CDR3 length: 15 amino acids. The CDR3 DNA reads TGTGCCAGCTCACAGCAATGGGGCCTGTACAATGAGCAGTTCTTC. As protein: CASSQQWGLYNEQFF.

J is TRBJ2-7 and V is TRBV6-5; 12 bases are a match to TRBD2. Per the germline V gene, CDR1 is MNHEY and CDR2 is SVGAGI. V lost 6 bases, J lost 5 bases, and 8 bases stayed unmatched. This CDR3 has 15 amino acids. CDR3 nucleotide sequence: TGTGCCAGCAGGCCTAGCGGGAGGGCCTTAAACGAGCAGTACTTC. Translating gives CASRPSGRALNEQYF.

For the CDR3, the DNA is TGTGCCAGTAGTATAGGGACAGGGCGACCTCAGCCCCAGCATTTT. As protein: CASSIGTGRPQPQHF. The J gene is TRBJ1-5, the V gene TRBV19; 8 positions match TRBD1. The V and J ends lost 1 base and 6 bases, in that order; junction bases with no gene match: 5. Germline V CDR1 and CDR2: LNHDA, SQIVND (reference sequence). There are 15 residues in the CDR3.

This rearrangement joins TRBV4-2 to TRBJ2-3; D perhaps matches TRBD1 (5 bases). V was trimmed by 0 bases and J by 0 bases, leaving 22 bases between them. The CDR3 loop spans 20 amino acids. CDR1 is LGHNA, CDR2 YNFKEQ, per germline. DNA for the CDR3: TGTGCCAGCAGCCAAGATTTTTTCGGTGACGGCAGGGTAAGCACAGATACGCAGTATTTT. This gives the protein CASSQDFFGDGRVSTDTQYF.

This chain uses TRBV12-3 or TRBV12-4 with TRBJ1-1, with a weak D call TRBD1 (6 bases). The CDR3 length is 13 residues. Trimming left V 5 bases short and J 5 bases short, with 12 bases between. In DNA, the CDR3 is TGTGCCAGCAGTCTGAACAGGGAGACTGAAGCTTTCTTT. Protein: CASSLNRETEAFF.

The CDR3 DNA is TGTGCCAGTACAGGACCGACAGATACGCAGTATTTT. Translated, it gives CASTGPTDTQYF. V gene TRBV9 combines with J gene TRBJ2-3; D might be TRBD1 (5 bases). The CDR3 sequence is 12 residues long. CDR1 is SGDLS, CDR2 YYNGEE, per germline. Deletions cut 8 bases from V and 3 bases from J, with 10 bases between.

In nucleotides, the CDR3 is TGTGCCAGCAGCTTAGCGCGAAGTACAGATACGCAGTATTTT. Encoded protein: CASSLARSTDTQYF. The chain uses TRBV7-2 and TRBJ2-3; no clear D. This CDR3 contains 14 residues. Germline-derived CDR1 and CDR2 are SGHTA and FQGNSA. V was shortened by 0 bases and J by 3 bases, with 7 bases between the two germline ends.

V gene TRBV2 combines with J gene TRBJ2-7; D is perhaps TRBD2 (6 bases). From germline, CDR1 is SNHLY and CDR2 FYNNEI. V was clipped by 3 bases and J by 0 bases, with 9 bases between them. CDR3 length: 14 amino acids. CDR3 loop: CASSERGSSYEQYF. In DNA form, the CDR3 reads TGTGCCAGCAGTGAGCGGGGAAGCTCCTACGAGCAGTACTTC.

The genes are TRBV7-2 and TRBJ2-5, with a weak D call TRBD2 (5 bases). V was pared by 0 bases and J by 1 base, with 6 bases between. The CDR3 has 14 residues. Germline CDR1 and CDR2: SGHTA and FQGNSA. CDR3: CASSLAGSQETQYF. CDR3 nucleotide sequence: TGTGCCAGCAGCTTAGCGGGGAGCCAAGAGACCCAGTACTTC. Filled out from reference TRBV7-2 and TRBJ2-5, the complete variable domain reads GAGVSQSPSNKVTEKGKDVELRCDPISGHTALYWYRQSLGQGLEFLIYFQGNSAPDKSGLPSDRFSAERTGGSVSTLTIQRTQQEDSAVYLCASSLAGSQETQYFGPGTRLLVL.

Here the CDR3 reads CASSLLTQPQHF. The CDR3 nucleotides read TGCGCCAGCAGCTTGCTAACTCAGCCCCAGCATTTT. This chain joins TRBV5-1 and TRBJ1-5; D gene uncertain. Trimming removed 1 base at V and 6 bases at J, with 5 bases between. Germline V lookup: CDR1 SGHRS, CDR2 YFSETQ. This CDR3 region has 12 residues.

The chain's CDR3 is CASSQESGTPTGELFF. CDR3 DNA sequence: TGCGCCAGCAGCCAAGAGTCGGGGACACCGACCGGGGAGCTGTTTTTT. This sequence joins TRBV4-3 and TRBJ2-2; weak D call: TRBD1 (6 bases). Germline V lookup: CDR1 LGHNA, CDR2 YSLEER. This CDR3 is built from 16 residues. V gave up 0 bases and J gave up 5 bases, with 13 bases separating them.

The V call is TRBV29-1, the J call TRBJ1-3; D is unclear. This CDR3 comprises 11 residues. From germline, CDR1 is SQVTM and CDR2 ANQGSEA. V gave up 7 bases and J gave up 4 bases, with 8 bases separating them. This chain's CDR3 is CSARQGNTIYF. In DNA, the CDR3 is TGCAGCGCACGTCAGGGAAACACCATATATTTT.

The chain couples TRBV24-1 to TRBJ2-3, with TRBD1 identical over 9 bases. Looked up from germline, CDR1 is KGHDR and CDR2 is SFDVKD. The CDR3 consists of 15 residues. The V gene end was trimmed by 3 bases and the J gene end by 5 bases; junction bases not matched to a gene: 5. The CDR3, as DNA: TGTGCCACCAGTGATCGCGGACAGGGGCGAGATACGCAGTATTTT. This translates into CATSDRGQGRDTQYF.